The clone carrying this TCR beta chain was picked up a small number of times. Its specificity is not known. The PCR ran on 60 Vbeta and 13 Jbeta primers. The authors' processing: Unique TCR beta chains numbered about 79 million in a later analysis, with 10 million to 14 million shared. Only in-frame clones appear in the TCRdb table, and some are missing; sequencing was by immunoSEQ multiplex PCR. V and J calls and clone size follow that table, whereas D and trimming were derived from the DNA. In the table there are about 260,000 clones, about 83% of which are singletons. This sample stems from a study of cytomegalovirus exposure and HLA in healthy donors. Regarding the study as a whole: The classifier was said to identify cytomegalovirus status with high specificity and sensitivity. Presence/absence analyses treated sequencing depth as roughly uniform across donors.

This CDR3 is 13 amino acids long. V lost 6 bases and J lost 6, with 11 bases in between. Germline V gene lookup returns CDR1 MDHEN and CDR2 SYDVKM. The genes are TRBV28 and TRBJ2-2; TRBD2 might be the D (6 bases). This clonotype was sampled from a woman between 40 and 50 years old in good health and CMV-seropositive. Sequencing used PBMCs. CDR3 sequence: CASRQTSSGELFF. Here the CDR3 DNA reads TGTGCCAGCAGACAGACTAGTTCCGGGGAGCTGTTTTTT.